A single sample is the source of the 27 T cell receptor beta chains below, sequenced in a study of technical replicates of blood from several donors. Clones were sequenced by immunoSEQ multiplex PCR, and TCRdb holds only the in-frame ones, with some missing. This sample has over 70,000 clones, with over 85% found just once. The material sequenced was T cells isolated from PBMCs. These receptors originate from a human donor in good health.

This clone was detected only once. The chain uses TRBV5-4 and TRBJ1-2; D remains ambiguous. Germline loops: CDR1 SGHNT, CDR2 YYREEE (reference sequence). V lost 5 bases and J 2 bases, leaving 16 bases between the germline ends. This CDR3 contains 15 residues. Written as DNA, the CDR3 is TGTGCCAGCAGTTCTCCTGGTGGACTGAACTATGGCTACACCTTC. It codes for CASSSPGGLNYGYTF.

The CDR3 DNA reads as TGTGCCAGCAGCGGGACCCCTAGCGGGGGCGCAAGGGATGAGCAGTTCTTC. This gives the protein CASSGTPSGGARDEQFF. The chain combines TRBV9 with TRBJ2-1; TRBD2 matches 10 bases. V lost 3 bases and J lost 8; bases outside the gene matches: 14. The CDR3 spans 17 residues. Germline V gives CDR1 SGDLS, CDR2 YYNGEE.

Note on this clone: The sample holds other DNA sequences that translate to the same CDR3. V and J are TRBV27 and TRBJ2-7; the D gene is possibly TRBD2 (5 bases). Per germline, CDR1 MNHEY and CDR2 SMNVEV (reference sequence). V lost 5 bases, J lost 0 bases, and 8 bases lay in between. The CDR3 has 13 amino acids. CDR3 residues: CASSPGLSYEQYF. CDR3 DNA: TGTGCCAGCAGTCCAGGACTCTCCTACGAGCAGTACTTC.

This clone was observed a single time. The chain combines TRBV19 with TRBJ2-5; TRBD1 matches 9 bases. The germline CDR1 and CDR2 sequences are LNHDA and SQIVND (reference sequence). The V gene end was trimmed by 4 bases and the J gene end by 1 base; junction bases not matched to a gene: 1. The CDR3 is 14 residues long. The CDR3 bases are TGTGCCAGTAGTAAGGGACAGGGCCAAGAGACCCAGTACTTC. As protein: CASSKGQGQETQYF. The entire variable domain, with the rest obtained from reference TRBV19 and TRBJ2-5, is as follows: DGGITQSPKYLFRKEGQNVTLSCEQNLNHDAMYWYRQDPGQGLRLIYYSQIVNDFQKGDIAEGYSVSREKKESFPLTVTSAQKNPTAFYLCASSKGQGQETQYFGPGTRLLVL.

The chain employs TRBV15 and TRBJ2-1; 7 bases are a match to TRBD2. V was clipped by 4 bases and J by 8 bases; unmatched bases: 8. CDR1 and CDR2 (germline): LNHNV, YYDKDF (reference sequence). This CDR3 spans 14 amino acids. The CDR3: CATSTSGIIDEQFF. CDR3 sequence (DNA): TGTGCCACCAGCACCAGCGGGATTATTGATGAGCAGTTCTTC.

The rearrangement links TRBV28 to TRBJ1-1; TRBD1 might be the D (5 bases). Germline assignment: CDR1 MDHEN and CDR2 SYDVKM. Trimming took off 3 bases at V and 4 bases at J, with 9 bases between the two ends. The CDR3 totals 13 residues. Written as DNA, the CDR3 is TGTGCCAGCAGTTTGACAGATCTCACTGAAGCTTTCTTT. Its translation: CASSLTDLTEAFF.

This clone was observed once. The genes are TRBV29-1 and TRBJ2-1; a weak D match, TRBD2 (6 bases). The CDR3 loop spans 13 amino acids. CDR1 and CDR2 (germline): SQVTM, ANQGSEA. V lost 3 bases to trimming and J lost 9 bases, with 15 bases between them. The CDR3 loop reads CSVEGGMESEQFF. The CDR3 bases are TGCAGCGTTGAGGGGGGTATGGAGAGTGAGCAGTTCTTC.

The chain links TRBV4-1 to TRBJ1-4; 8 bases agree with TRBD1. Germline loops: CDR1 MGHRA, CDR2 YSYEKL. V trimming: 6 bases; J trimming: 8 bases; junction bases outside the gene matches: 11. This CDR3 region has 15 residues. The CDR3 loop reads CASSINTGGGEKLFF. The CDR3 bases are TGCGCCAGCAGTATAAATACAGGGGGAGGCGAAAAACTGTTTTTT.

This chain connects TRBV4-1 to TRBJ2-5, with 8 bases matching TRBD2. In germline, CDR1 is MGHRA, CDR2 YSYEKL. The V gene end was trimmed by 1 base and the J gene end by 5 bases; junction bases not matched to a gene: 9. The CDR3 covers 16 residues. This CDR3 is CASSQGPSGRSETQYF. The CDR3 DNA is TGCGCCAGCAGCCAAGGGCCCAGCGGGAGATCGGAGACCCAGTACTTC.

CDR3 in amino acids: CASSPPRSVYNEQFF. The CDR3, as DNA: TGTGCCAGCAGCCCCCCGAGATCGGTCTACAATGAGCAGTTCTTC. The chain uses TRBV4-2 and TRBJ2-1; D ambiguous. From germline, CDR1 is LGHNA and CDR2 YNFKEQ. The CDR3 is 15 amino acids. Trimming took 4 bases from V and 3 from J, leaving 13 bases between them.

V is TRBV5-1 and J is TRBJ2-7; maybe TRBD2 (6 bases). Germline CDR1 is SGHRS and CDR2 is YFSETQ. The ends were cut back, 5 bases at V and 3 bases at J, with 18 bases in the middle. This CDR3 is 15 amino acids long. The CDR3, as DNA: TGCGCCAGCAGTCCAAGACTAGAGGGCAACTACGAGCAGTACTTC. Translation gives CASSPRLEGNYEQYF.

The V gene is TRBV6-1, the J gene TRBJ2-5; 8 nucleotides line up with TRBD2. The CDR3 is 14 amino acids. Germline V gene sequence: CDR1 MNHNS, CDR2 SASEGT. After removal of 6 bases from V and 5 bases from J, the junction contained 8 bases not matched to a gene. CDR3 in amino acids: CASRGAGVGETQYF. For the CDR3, the DNA is TGTGCCAGCAGGGGAGCGGGAGTTGGTGAGACCCAGTACTTC.

The CDR3: CAISVGTLEQFF. The CDR3, as DNA: TGTGCCATCAGTGTTGGCACCCTGGAGCAGTTCTTC. The rearrangement joins TRBV10-3 to TRBJ2-1; D not certain. Germline CDR1 ENHRY, CDR2 SYGVKD. The V gene lost 4 bases and the J gene lost 10 bases, with 11 bases spanning the gap. The CDR3 contains 12 residues.

V is TRBV5-4 and J is TRBJ2-2; 8 nucleotides agree with TRBD1. Per germline, CDR1 SGHNT and CDR2 YYREEE (reference sequence). The CDR3 runs 15 residues. V was clipped by 4 bases and J by 6 bases; unmatched bases: 8. CDR3 nucleotides: TGTGCCAGCAGCCCTCAGGGGGCGCTTGCCGGGGAGCTGTTTTTT. This sequence encodes CASSPQGALAGELFF.

The CDR3 sequence is CASSVGGQPYEQYF. CDR3 coding DNA: TGTGCCAGCAGCGTTGGGGGACAGCCCTACGAGCAGTACTTC. The V call is TRBV9, the J call TRBJ2-7; TRBD1 aligns across 7 bases. The J segment lost 2 bases and the V segment lost 2 bases, leaving 4 bases of the junction unmatched. CDR3 length: 14 residues. Germline loops: CDR1 SGDLS, CDR2 YYNGEE.

Concerning this clone: The sample has other DNA sequences that encode this CDR3 too. The V and J genes are TRBV5-6 and TRBJ2-3, with no clear D. V lost 4 bases to trimming and J lost 0 bases, with 6 bases between them. CDR1 and CDR2 (germline): SGHDT, YYEEEE. CDR3 length: 13 residues. As DNA, the CDR3 is TGTGCCAGCAGCCCCCCGAGCACAGATACGCAGTATTTT. It yields the protein CASSPPSTDTQYF. Drawing the rest from reference TRBV5-6 and TRBJ2-3, the complete variable domain is DAGVTQSPTHLIKTRGQQVTLRCSPKSGHDTVSWYQQALGQGPQFIFQYYEEEERQRGNFPDRFSGHQFPNYSSELNVNALLLGDSALYLCASSPPSTDTQYFGPGTRLTVL.

This clone was counted a few times. The chain has TRBV12-5 and TRBJ1-2, with TRBD1 identical over 10 bases. Germline assignment: CDR1 LGHNT and CDR2 FRNRAP. V gave up 11 bases and J gave up 8 bases; unmatched junction bases: 8. This CDR3 spans 12 amino acids. CDR3: CALRDRGHGYTF. In nucleotides, the CDR3 is TGTGCTTTGAGAGACAGGGGGCACGGCTACACCTTC.

This clone came up once. The chain is built from TRBV25-1 and TRBJ1-2; 12 bases agree with TRBD1. V was pared by 2 bases and J by 6 bases, with 7 bases of the junction left unmatched. Germline CDR1 and CDR2: MGHDK and SYGVNS. The CDR3 runs to 16 residues. The CDR3 DNA reads TGTGCCAGCAGTGAACCCCCGGGACAGGGGGCGCATGGCTACACCTTC. Translating gives CASSEPPGQGAHGYTF.

V usage is TRBV7-3 and J usage is TRBJ2-5; no firm D call. Trimming cost V 0 bases and J 2 bases, with 4 bases left between them. The CDR3 consists of 13 residues. Germline-derived CDR1 and CDR2 are SGHTA and FQGTGA. The CDR3 DNA reads as TGTGCCAGCAGCTTAACGCGACAAGAGACCCAGTACTTC. It yields the protein CASSLTRQETQYF.

The V and J genes are TRBV28 and TRBJ1-5; D call uncertain. The V end lost 6 bases, the J end lost 4 bases, and 16 bases lay between the germline ends. CDR1 is MDHEN, CDR2 SYDVKM, per germline. The CDR3 sequence is 15 residues long. The CDR3 nucleotides read TGTGCCAGCAGGGGAGGGTGGGCAGCTAATCAGCCCCAGCATTTT. This codes for CASRGGWAANQPQHF. Full variable domain (outside the CDR3, taken from reference TRBV28 and TRBJ1-5): DVKVTQSSRYLVKRTGEKVFLECVQDMDHENMFWYRQDPGLGLRLIYFSYDVKMKEKGDIPEGYSVSREKKERFSLILESASTNQTSMYLCASRGGWAANQPQHFGDGTRLSIL.

The chain combines TRBV4-3 with TRBJ2-3; 7 bases are a match to TRBD2. The V gene's germline CDR1 is LGHNA and CDR2 YSLEER. The CDR3 has 15 residues. Losses at the gene ends were 4 bases for V and 4 bases for J; bases not matched to a gene: 8. In DNA form, the CDR3 reads TGCGCCAGCAGCCTCACTGGCGGGAGCGCAGATACGCAGTATTTT. Protein: CASSLTGGSADTQYF.

The V call is TRBV9, the J call TRBJ2-2; D possibly corresponds to TRBD2 (6 bases). Germline V gene sequence: CDR1 SGDLS, CDR2 YYNGEE. V lost 0 bases and J 7 bases, leaving 10 bases between the germline ends. This CDR3 contains 14 residues. The CDR3 region has the DNA TGTGCCAGCAGCGTAGTCGGGGGAAGCGGGGAGCTGTTTTTT. It translates to CASSVVGGSGELFF.

This chain joins TRBV7-9 and TRBJ2-7; D perhaps matches TRBD2 (6 bases). This CDR3 has 16 amino acids. The V end lost 2 bases, the J end lost 3 bases, and 17 bases lay between the germline ends. From germline, CDR1 is SEHNR and CDR2 FQNEAQ (reference sequence). The CDR3 loop reads CASSLFDFPTSYEQYF. DNA for the CDR3: TGTGCCAGCAGCTTATTCGACTTTCCGACTAGCTACGAGCAGTACTTC.

The rearrangement uses TRBV14 and TRBJ2-7, with 12 nucleotides matching TRBD2. CDR1 and CDR2 (germline): SGHDN, FVKESK. The length of the CDR3 is 17 residues. V was pared by 2 bases and J by 0 bases, with 5 bases of the junction left unmatched. CDR3 coding DNA: TGTGCCAGCAGCCAACGGACTAGCGGGGTGATCTCCTACGAGCAGTACTTC. Amino acid sequence: CASSQRTSGVISYEQYF.

J is TRBJ2-7 and V is TRBV7-3, with D possibly TRBD2 on 6 matching bases. With 4 bases removed from V and 5 bases from J, the gap between germline ends came to 15 bases. CDR1 SGHTA and CDR2 FQGTGA come from the germline V gene. The CDR3 totals 14 residues. DNA for the CDR3: TGTGCCAGCAGCTCCGGGACTCTCCCCCACGAGCAGTACTTC. Its protein product is CASSSGTLPHEQYF. Full variable domain (missing parts from reference TRBV7-3 and TRBJ2-7): GAGVSQTPSNKVTEKGKYVELRCDPISGHTALYWYRQSLGQGPEFLIYFQGTGAADDSGLPNDRFFAVRPEGSVSTLKIQRTERGDSAVYLCASSSGTLPHEQYFGPGTRLTVT.

The rearrangement links TRBV7-9 to TRBJ1-2; D is unresolved. CDR1 is SEHNR, CDR2 FQNEAQ, per germline (reference sequence). The V end lost 7 bases, the J end lost 8 bases, and 23 bases lay between the germline ends. The CDR3 loop spans 15 amino acids. CDR3 loop: CASIGGGPILEGYTF. The CDR3 DNA reads as TGTGCCAGCATCGGAGGAGGCCCAATTTTGGAAGGCTACACCTTC. The variable domain in full, completed from reference TRBV7-9 and TRBJ1-2, reads DTGVSQNPRHKITKRGQNVTFRCDPISEHNRLYWYRQTLGQGPEFLTYFQNEAQLEKSRLLSDRFSAERPKGSFSTLEIQRTEQGDSAMYLCASIGGGPILEGYTFGSGTRLTVV.

V gene TRBV4-2 combines with J gene TRBJ2-2, with a possible D match to TRBD1 (6 bases). Germline V gives CDR1 LGHNA, CDR2 YNFKEQ. Deletions cut 7 bases from V and 3 bases from J, with 21 bases between. The CDR3 consists of 17 residues. The CDR3 protein is CASTPTGQTRYTGELFF. The CDR3 bases are TGTGCCAGCACCCCTACAGGGCAGACCCGATACACCGGGGAGCTGTTTTTT.